This T cell receptor (beta chain) emerged from a study of cytomegalovirus exposure and HLA in healthy donors. Study-wide context: One earlier analysis, a look at about 179 million T cells, found around 110 million unique TCR beta sequences. General observations from the study: Later findings reportedly placed an Asian-associated ancestry cluster below the roughly 730-donor mean for N-insertions.

PCR was performed using 60 Vbeta and 13 Jbeta primers. Profiling relied on immunoSEQ multiplex PCR, and the TCRdb table lists in-frame clones only, not all of them. The table includes some 180,000 clones, roughly four fifths detected once. Trimming cost V 3 bases and J 7 bases, with 12 bases left between them. Germline CDR1 reads PRHDT; CDR2 reads FYEKMQ (reference sequence). The CDR3 is 13 amino acids. About this clone itself: As yet, its antigen is unknown.

The gene calls are TRBV13 and TRBJ1-2, with a possible D match to TRBD1 (6 bases). The sequence derives from a woman aged 18-29 years in good health and CMV-seronegative. Sequencing was performed on PBMCs. CDR3 DNA: TGTGCCAGCAGCTTTTTCAGGGGAGCTGGCTACACCTTC. It is translated as CASSFFRGAGYTF.